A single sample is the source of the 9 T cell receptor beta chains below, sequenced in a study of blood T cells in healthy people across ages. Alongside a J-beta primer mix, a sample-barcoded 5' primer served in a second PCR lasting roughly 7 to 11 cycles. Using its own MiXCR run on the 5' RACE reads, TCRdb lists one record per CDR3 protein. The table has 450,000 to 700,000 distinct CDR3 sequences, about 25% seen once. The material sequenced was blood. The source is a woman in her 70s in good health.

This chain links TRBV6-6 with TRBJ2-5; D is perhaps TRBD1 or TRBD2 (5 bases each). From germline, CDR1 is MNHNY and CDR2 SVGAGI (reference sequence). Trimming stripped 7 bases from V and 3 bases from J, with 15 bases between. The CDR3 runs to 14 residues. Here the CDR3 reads CASKKRGTEETQYF. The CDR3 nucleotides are TGTGCCAGCAAAAAGCGTGGGACGGAAGAGACCCAGTACTTC.

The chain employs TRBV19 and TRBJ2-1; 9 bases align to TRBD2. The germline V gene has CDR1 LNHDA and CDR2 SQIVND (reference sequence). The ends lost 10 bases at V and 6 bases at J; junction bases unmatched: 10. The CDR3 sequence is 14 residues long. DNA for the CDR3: TGTGCCACCAGGGGTAGCGGGGGATTCAATGAGCAGTTCTTC. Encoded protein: CATRGSGGFNEQFF.

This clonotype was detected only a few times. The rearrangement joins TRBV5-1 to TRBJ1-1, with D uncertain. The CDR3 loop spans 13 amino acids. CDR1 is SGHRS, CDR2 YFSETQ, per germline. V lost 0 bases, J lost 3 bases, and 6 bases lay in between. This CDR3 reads CASSLERDTEAFF. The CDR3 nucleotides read TGCGCCAGCAGCTTGGAGCGGGACACTGAAGCTTTCTTT.

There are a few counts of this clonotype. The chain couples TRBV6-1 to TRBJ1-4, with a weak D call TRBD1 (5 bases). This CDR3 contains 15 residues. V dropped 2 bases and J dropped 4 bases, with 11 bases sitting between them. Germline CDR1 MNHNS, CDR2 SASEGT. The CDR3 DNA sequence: TGTGCCAGCAGTGAAAGGGGACTGAGTAATGAAAAACTGTTTTTT. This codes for CASSERGLSNEKLFF.

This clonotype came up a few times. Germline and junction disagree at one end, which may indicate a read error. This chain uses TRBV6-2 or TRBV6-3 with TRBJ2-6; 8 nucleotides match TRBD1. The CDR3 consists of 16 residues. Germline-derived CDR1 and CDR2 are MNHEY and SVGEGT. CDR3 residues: CGSSRTGFPGANVLTF. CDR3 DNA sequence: TGTGGCAGCTCGAGGACAGGGTTCCCTGGGGCCAACGTCCTGACTTTC.

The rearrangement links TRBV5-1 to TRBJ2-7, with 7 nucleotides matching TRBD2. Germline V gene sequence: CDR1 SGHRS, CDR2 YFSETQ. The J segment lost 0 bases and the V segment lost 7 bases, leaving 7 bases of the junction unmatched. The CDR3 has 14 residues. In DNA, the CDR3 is TGCGCCAGCCGTTGCCGGACTAGCTCCTACGAGCAGTACGTC. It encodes CASRCRTSSYEQYV.

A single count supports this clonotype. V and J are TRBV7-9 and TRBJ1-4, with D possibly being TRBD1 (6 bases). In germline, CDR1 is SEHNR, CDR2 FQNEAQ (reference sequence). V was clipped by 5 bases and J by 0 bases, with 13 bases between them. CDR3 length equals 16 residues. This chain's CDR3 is CASSTAGQATNEKLFF. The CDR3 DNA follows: TGTGCCAGCAGCACAGCGGGACAAGCAACTAATGAAAAACTGTTTTTT.

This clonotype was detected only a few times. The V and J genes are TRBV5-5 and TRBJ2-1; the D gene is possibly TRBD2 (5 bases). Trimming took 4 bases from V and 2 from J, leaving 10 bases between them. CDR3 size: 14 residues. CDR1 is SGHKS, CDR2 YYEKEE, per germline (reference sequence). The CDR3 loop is CASSPGLTYNEQFF. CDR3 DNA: TGTGCCAGCAGCCCTGGACTGACCTACAATGAGCAGTTCTTC. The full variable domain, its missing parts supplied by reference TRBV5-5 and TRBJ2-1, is DAGVTQSPTHLIKTRGQQVTLRCSPISGHKSVSWYQQVLGQGPQFIFQYYEKEERGRGNFPDRFSARQFPNYSSELNVNALLLGDSALYLCASSPGLTYNEQFFGPGTRLTVL.

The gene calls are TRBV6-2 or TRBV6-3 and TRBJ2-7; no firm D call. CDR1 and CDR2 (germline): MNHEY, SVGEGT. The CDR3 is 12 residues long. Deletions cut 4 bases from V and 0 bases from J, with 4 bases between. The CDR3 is CASSSASYEQYF. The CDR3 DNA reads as TGTGCCAGCAGTTCAGCCTCCTACGAGCAGTACTTC.